This T cell receptor beta chain comes out of a study of control samples from healthy donors and cancer patients. Clones were sequenced by immunoSEQ multiplex PCR, and TCRdb holds only the in-frame ones, with some missing. This sample has about 69,000 clones, with roughly 90% found just once. This clone was found once. Germline is not matched at one junction end, which may reflect a read error. The CDR3 runs 13 residues. The TCR sequence derives from a man aged 55 to 70 with lung cancer. Sequenced sample: PBMCs. The chain combines TRBV12-3 or TRBV12-4 with TRBJ2-4; D possibly uses TRBD1 or TRBD2 (6 bases each). For the CDR3, the DNA is TGTGCCAGCAGTTCCGATTGGGGGGCCCACAAGTCCTTC. Protein: CASSSDWGAHKSF.